These 15 T cell receptor beta chains came from one sample sequenced in a study of spatial heterogeneity in lung cancer. The time point was: sample taken at primary tumor resection. In TCRdb, the 5' RACE reads were re-called with MiXCR into one record per CDR3 protein. The table has roughly 38,000 distinct CDR3 sequences, approximately 3.1% seen once. The sample here was normal lung tissue next to the tumor, taken at surgery. These receptors came from a male donor with early-stage non-small cell lung cancer.

This chain links TRBV29-1 with TRBJ2-1; D is uncertain. Trimming removed 4 bases at V and 7 bases at J, with 14 bases between. Germline CDR1 is SQVTM and CDR2 is ANQGSEA. This CDR3 is built from 13 residues. The CDR3 nucleotides are TGCAGCGTTGTTATCGCGACGTGGAATGAGCAGTTCTTC. It translates to CSVVIATWNEQFF.

In regard to this clonotype: A much more abundant neighbour one base away suggests this may be a read error. Without the conserved terminal phenylalanine or tryptophan, this CDR3 likely stems from a read error. Because the CDR3's place on the DNA is in doubt, the DNA is left out and the CDR3 is given as listed by TCRdb. The chain has TRBV5-6 and TRBJ2-7; TRBD2 reflects the table's D call only, with no check against the DNA. Termini included, the CDR3 measures 11 amino acids. Germline V gene data show CDR1 as SGHDT and CDR2 as YYEEEE. The CDR3 sequence is CASSWWTKVTL.

Of note for this clonotype: Possible read error: a much larger clone is one base away. This rearrangement joins TRBV12-3 or TRBV12-4 to TRBJ1-1; TRBD1 might be the D (5 bases). With 5 bases removed from V and 5 bases from J, the gap between germline ends came to 18 bases. There are 15 residues in the CDR3. This CDR3 reads CASSPQTEPTTEAFF. The CDR3 DNA sequence: TGTGCCAGCAGTCCCCAGACAGAGCCAACGACTGAAGCTTTCTTT.

This clonotype was seen ten or more times. The chain joins TRBV6-1 to TRBJ1-4; 7 bases are a match to TRBD1. Germline CDR1 is MNHNS and CDR2 is SASEGT. V lost 0 bases, J lost 7 bases, and 11 bases stayed unmatched. The CDR3 spans 17 residues. The CDR3 region has the DNA TGTGCCAGCAGTGAAGCCCCACGACAGGGTCCGTCTGAAAAACTGTTTTTT. This codes for CASSEAPRQGPSEKLFF.

This clonotype has at least ten counts. The chain joins TRBV3-1 to TRBJ2-2; the D is unclear. Trimming removed 6 bases at V and 7 bases at J, with 15 bases between. CDR1 LGHDT and CDR2 YNNKEL come from the germline V gene (reference sequence). CDR3 size: 14 residues. The CDR3 protein is CASRRSGLGGELFF. For the CDR3, the DNA is TGTGCCAGCAGGCGATCAGGTCTAGGCGGGGAGCTGTTTTTT.

This clonotype was recorded at least ten times. The chain uses TRBV12-3 or TRBV12-4 and TRBJ2-7; D uncertain. The CDR3 consists of 11 residues. V dropped 5 bases and J dropped 5 bases, with 7 bases sitting between them. The CDR3 sequence is CASSLSDEQYF. The CDR3 DNA reads TGTGCCAGCAGTCTATCTGACGAGCAGTACTTC.

This clonotype was detected many times. V gene TRBV27 combines with J gene TRBJ1-2; TRBD1 matches at 8 bases. Germline V gives CDR1 MNHEY, CDR2 SMNVEV (reference sequence). Trimming took 5 bases from V and 6 from J; bases not matched to a gene: 5. The CDR3 sequence is 13 residues long. CDR3 coding DNA: TGTGCCAGCAGTACAGGGGGTAGCCATGGCTACACCTTC. Protein: CASSTGGSHGYTF.

Ten or more counts support this clonotype. V and J are TRBV20-1 and TRBJ2-3; 8 bases line up with TRBD2. Germline CDR1 is DFQATT and CDR2 is SNEGSKA (reference sequence). V shed 1 base and J 2 bases; nucleotides not matched to a gene: 5. The CDR3 has 15 residues. CDR3 in amino acids: CSARAGSGDTDTQYF. The CDR3 DNA sequence: TGCAGTGCTAGAGCGGGTAGCGGGGACACAGATACGCAGTATTTT.

This rearrangement joins TRBV12-3 or TRBV12-4 to TRBJ2-1; D is unclear. Trimming pared 3 bases from V and 7 bases from J, leaving 7 bases between. CDR3 length equals 12 residues. CDR3 sequence: CASSLVGNEQFF. The CDR3 DNA reads TGTGCCAGCAGTTTGGTTGGGAATGAGCAGTTCTTC.

Within the sample, this clonotype is medium-sized. The chain carries TRBV13 and TRBJ1-3; D unclear. V was shortened by 4 bases and J by 0 bases, with 13 bases between the two germline ends. Germline lookup yields CDR1 PRHDT and CDR2 FYEKMQ (reference sequence). This CDR3 spans 16 amino acids. The CDR3 DNA sequence: TGTGCCAGCAGCTACGGAAGACTGTCCTCTGGAAACACCATATATTTT. Its translation is CASSYGRLSSGNTIYF. The full variable domain, with the rest looked up from reference TRBV13 and TRBJ1-3, is AAGVIQSPRHLIKEKRETATLKCYPIPRHDTVYWYQQGPGQDPQFLISFYEKMQSDKGSIPDRFSAQQFSDYHSELNMSSLELGDSALYFCASSYGRLSSGNTIYFGEGSWLTVV.

This clonotype came up many times. The chain uses TRBV7-9 and TRBJ1-3; D is ambiguous. This CDR3 is built from 14 residues. The V and J ends lost 8 bases and 0 bases respectively, with 11 bases between them. Germline CDR1 SEHNR, CDR2 FQNEAQ (reference sequence). The CDR3: CASWAASSGNTIYF. The CDR3 DNA reads as TGTGCCAGCTGGGCAGCGAGCTCTGGAAACACCATATATTTT.

This clonotype was counted ten times or more. This chain joins TRBV7-9 and TRBJ1-3; D not certain. CDR1 and CDR2 from the germline V gene are SEHNR and FQNEAQ (reference sequence). The CDR3 is 15 residues long. Between the trimmed V and J ends, which lost 4 bases and 0 bases, there was a span of 10 bases. The CDR3 DNA follows: TGTGCCAGCAGCTCCCAGTCGCTCTCTGGAAACACCATATATTTT. It specifies CASSSQSLSGNTIYF.

This clonotype showed up many times. This chain links TRBV12-3 or TRBV12-4 with TRBJ1-5; D is unresolved. V was trimmed by 3 bases and J by 5 bases, leaving 8 bases between them. This CDR3 comprises 13 residues. The CDR3 DNA is TGTGCCAGCAGTTTTAGTTCGGATCAGCCCCAGCATTTT. The encoded protein is CASSFSSDQPQHF.

By share, this clonotype counts as medium-sized. V and J are TRBV7-9 and TRBJ1-2; D perhaps matches TRBD1 (6 bases). This CDR3 has 16 amino acids. V was shortened by 4 bases and J by 6 bases, with 21 bases between the two germline ends. Germline V gene sequence: CDR1 SEHNR, CDR2 FQNEAQ (reference sequence). For the CDR3, the DNA is TGTGCCAGCAGCTCCACCCTACAGGGCCGTGAGAATGGCTACACCTTC. Encoded protein: CASSSTLQGRENGYTF.

J is TRBJ1-5 and V is TRBV6-1; weak D call: TRBD1 (5 bases). The V gene's germline CDR1 is MNHNS and CDR2 SASEGT. The CDR3 consists of 14 residues. Trimming cost V 6 bases and J 6 bases, with 15 bases left between them. As DNA, the CDR3 is TGTGCCAGCAGGATAGGGGAAGGAGGTCAGCCCCAGCATTTT. Protein product: CASRIGEGGQPQHF.